Presented here are 20 T cell receptor beta chains from one specimen sequenced in a study of T-cell memory formation after mild COVID-19. MiXCR, applied by TCRdb to the 5' RACE reads, yields one record per CDR3 protein. The data hold 470,000 or so distinct CDR3 sequences, with roughly 18% observed a single time. Material for sequencing was PBMCs or a T cell subset sorted from them (not recorded which). The origin of the receptors is an adult woman who had mild COVID-19 (a few samples of this study predate the infection). Cell type and time point are not known.

V gene TRBV7-2 combines with J gene TRBJ1-2; a weak D match, TRBD1 (5 bases). The CDR3 consists of 14 residues. V was trimmed by 5 bases and J by 5 bases, leaving 15 bases between them. CDR1 and CDR2 (germline): SGHTA, FQGNSA. CDR3: CASSPGGGYYGYTF. The CDR3 region has the DNA TGTGCCAGCAGCCCCGGGGGAGGGTATTATGGCTACACCTTC.

The J gene is TRBJ2-6, the V gene TRBV9; TRBD2 might be the D (6 bases). Germline CDR1 and CDR2: SGDLS and YYNGEE. V lost 0 bases, J lost 1 base, and 8 bases lay in between. The CDR3 totals 16 residues. CDR3 residues: CASSVVGGSGANVLTF. The CDR3 nucleotides are TGTGCCAGCAGCGTAGTCGGGGGATCTGGGGCCAACGTCCTGACTTTC.

The chain employs TRBV9 and TRBJ1-1; no clear D. The CDR3 is 13 residues long. The germline V gene encodes CDR1 SGDLS and CDR2 YYNGEE. The V end was cut by 4 bases, the J end by 6 bases, with 13 bases between. CDR3 sequence reads: CASSPYSESEAFF. The CDR3 region has the DNA TGTGCCAGCAGCCCGTACTCGGAGTCTGAAGCTTTCTTT.

The rearrangement joins TRBV12-3 or TRBV12-4 to TRBJ2-6, with a tentative D call TRBD2 (6 bases). Between the trimmed V and J ends, which lost 5 bases and 2 bases, there was a span of 16 bases. The length of the CDR3 is 17 residues. The CDR3 protein is CASSPTLGGAGANVLTF. The CDR3 DNA reads TGTGCCAGCAGTCCGACCCTGGGGGGAGCTGGGGCCAACGTCCTGACTTTC.

The gene calls are TRBV24-1 and TRBJ2-3, with D unclear. V was trimmed by 5 bases and J by 3 bases, leaving 8 bases between them. Germline CDR1 is KGHDR and CDR2 is SFDVKD. The CDR3 consists of 13 residues. The CDR3 DNA sequence: TGTGCCACCAGTGTTGGCAATACAGATACGCAGTATTTT. This gives the protein CATSVGNTDTQYF.

The chain links TRBV24-1 to TRBJ1-5; 8 bases align to TRBD1. The CDR3 has 15 amino acids. V gave up 7 bases and J gave up 0 bases; unmatched junction bases: 4. Germline CDR1 and CDR2: KGHDR and SFDVKD. CDR3 sequence: CATRGQVYSNQPQHF. The CDR3 DNA reads as TGTGCCACCAGGGGACAGGTCTATAGCAATCAGCCCCAGCATTTT.

This rearrangement joins TRBV24-1 to TRBJ2-1; 7 bases match TRBD1. Looked up from germline, CDR1 is KGHDR and CDR2 is SFDVKD. V was pared by 5 bases and J by 5 bases, with 5 bases of the junction left unmatched. The CDR3 is 14 residues long. In nucleotides, the CDR3 is TGTGCCACCAGTGTATCCAGGGGGAACAATGAGCAGTTCTTC. Its protein product is CATSVSRGNNEQFF.

The rearrangement uses TRBV2 and TRBJ2-2, with 7 bases identical to TRBD1. V lost 7 bases and J lost 4; bases outside the gene matches: 9. Germline V CDR1 and CDR2: SNHLY, FYNNEI. This CDR3 region has 15 residues. CDR3 sequence: CASKRETGSTGELFF. The CDR3 DNA follows: TGTGCCAGCAAGAGGGAGACAGGGAGCACCGGGGAGCTGTTTTTT.

In this sample, this clonotype turned up a few times. The chain joins TRBV7-2 to TRBJ2-1; 13 bases are a match to TRBD2. Trimming took 5 bases from V and 4 from J; bases not matched to a gene: 5. CDR3 length: 16 amino acids. CDR1 SGHTA and CDR2 FQGNSA come from the germline V gene. In nucleotides, the CDR3 is TGTGCCAGCAGCGTACTAGCGGGAGGGTTGTACAATGAGCAGTTCTTC. Protein product: CASSVLAGGLYNEQFF.

This clonotype was detected only a few times. V is TRBV4-1 and J is TRBJ2-6; 8 bases align to TRBD2. The CDR3 length is 19 residues. V was clipped by 0 bases and J by 0 bases; unmatched bases: 7. Germline-derived CDR1 and CDR2 are MGHRA and YSYEKL. The CDR3 DNA follows: TGCGCCAGCAGCCAAGATCGGGGGGGCCTTTCCTCTGGGGCCAACGTCCTGACTTTC. It codes for CASSQDRGGLSSGANVLTF.

The chain is built from TRBV12-3 or TRBV12-4 and TRBJ2-7, with unresolved D. V lost 7 bases, J lost 1 base, and 11 bases lay in between. CDR3 length: 13 amino acids. The CDR3 spells CASTLGGSYEQYF. The CDR3 DNA is TGTGCCAGCACCTTGGGTGGATCCTACGAGCAGTACTTC.

This clonotype was seen a few times. The rearrangement links TRBV5-1 to TRBJ2-7; D unclear. Germline CDR1 is SGHRS and CDR2 is YFSETQ. Trimming pared 4 bases from V and 5 bases from J, leaving 22 bases between. There are 16 residues in the CDR3. CDR3: CASSPPDPLSTDEQYF. The CDR3 bases are TGCGCCAGCAGCCCGCCGGACCCCTTAAGCACGGACGAGCAGTACTTC.

This clonotype was counted between two and nine times. The chain uses TRBV4-1 and TRBJ1-2, with D unresolved. CDR3 length equals 14 residues. V was shortened by 3 bases and J by 5 bases, with 13 bases between the two germline ends. Germline assignment: CDR1 MGHRA and CDR2 YSYEKL. The CDR3 bases are TGCGCCAGCAGCCATCTCGGTGGAGGATATGGCTACACCTTC. As protein: CASSHLGGGYGYTF.

This clonotype was seen a handful of times. The chain joins TRBV10-3 to TRBJ1-2, with unresolved D. CDR1 is ENHRY and CDR2 is SYGVKD in the germline V gene. V was cut by 2 bases and J by 1 base, with 5 bases left in between. The CDR3 contains 13 residues. The CDR3 nucleotides are TGTGCCATCAGTGAGCAGGATAACTATGGCTACACCTTC. Translating it yields CAISEQDNYGYTF.

The chain recombines TRBV20-1 with TRBJ1-5, with D perhaps TRBD1 (5 bases). Germline V lookup: CDR1 DFQATT, CDR2 SNEGSKA (reference sequence). V lost 6 bases and J lost 1, with 13 bases in between. CDR3 length: 14 amino acids. The CDR3 is CSAIPGVSNQPQHF. The CDR3 nucleotides read TGCAGTGCCATACCGGGGGTAAGCAATCAGCCCCAGCATTTT.

The chain is built from TRBV20-1 and TRBJ2-1, with TRBD2 matching 10 bases. After removal of 6 bases from V and 2 bases from J, the junction contained 7 bases not matched to a gene. The CDR3 loop spans 15 amino acids. CDR1 and CDR2 from the germline V gene are DFQATT and SNEGSKA (reference sequence). Written as DNA, the CDR3 is TGCAGTGCCCGTAGCGGGGGGCCTCCCTACAATGAGCAGTTCTTC. Translated: CSARSGGPPYNEQFF.

This chain uses TRBV3-1 with TRBJ1-5; TRBD1 is a possible D gene (6 bases). The CDR3 length is 14 residues. Between the trimmed V and J ends, which lost 5 bases and 4 bases, there was a span of 12 bases. The V gene's germline CDR1 is LGHDT and CDR2 YNNKEL (reference sequence). This CDR3 is CASSLGHGNQPQHF. For the CDR3, the DNA is TGTGCCAGCAGCTTGGGACACGGTAATCAGCCCCAGCATTTT.

The sample holds a few counts of this clonotype. The CDR3 here is CASSPRRAVNLDTEAFF. CDR3 in DNA: TGCGCCAGCAGCCCCCGGAGGGCGGTAAATTTGGACACTGAAGCTTTCTTT. The V gene is TRBV4-1, the J gene TRBJ1-1; D gene unclear. The germline gives CDR1 MGHRA, CDR2 YSYEKL. The CDR3 spans 17 residues. Trimming took off 4 bases at V and 3 bases at J, with 21 bases between the two ends.

This clonotype turned up a few times. The chain couples TRBV24-1 to TRBJ2-1, with 16 nucleotides matching TRBD2. This CDR3 has 16 amino acids. In germline, CDR1 is KGHDR, CDR2 SFDVKD. V shed 2 bases and J 15 bases; nucleotides not matched to a gene: 9. This CDR3 reads CATSDSGLAGGLILFF. In DNA, the CDR3 is TGTGCCACCAGTGATTCGGGACTAGCGGGGGGGCTGATTCTGTTCTTC.

The gene calls are TRBV5-1 and TRBJ2-3, with 14 bases matching TRBD2. Germline assignment: CDR1 SGHRS and CDR2 YFSETQ. Germline trimming cut 4 bases from V and 0 bases from J; bases unmatched to any gene: 7. The CDR3 sequence is 18 residues long. As DNA, the CDR3 is TGCGCCAGCAGCCAGGGACTAGCGGGGGCCTATAGCACAGATACGCAGTATTTT. It codes for CASSQGLAGAYSTDTQYF.